Below are 19 T cell receptor beta chains sequenced from a single sample in a study of cytomegalovirus exposure and HLA in healthy donors. 60 Vbeta and 13 Jbeta primers were used in PCR. TCRdb keeps only in-frame clones here, not all; method: immunoSEQ multiplex PCR. This table holds about 160,000 clones, more than 75% found once. What was sequenced was PBMCs. These receptors all stem from a man younger than 35 in good health and CMV-seropositive.

This chain uses TRBV6-1 with TRBJ2-1; 12 nucleotides line up with TRBD2. Germline V gene data show CDR1 as MNHNS and CDR2 as SASEGT. CDR3 size: 16 residues. V was clipped by 2 bases and J by 6 bases; unmatched bases: 5. Here the CDR3 DNA reads TGTGCCAGCAGTGAATCTCTAGCGGGGGGGCTCAATGAGCAGTTCTTC. Residues: CASSESLAGGLNEQFF.

The chain combines TRBV7-9 with TRBJ2-5; maybe TRBD2 (7 bases). CDR1 and CDR2 (germline): SEHNR, FQNEAQ (reference sequence). This CDR3 contains 14 residues. Trimming removed 5 bases at V and 3 bases at J, with 13 bases between. CDR3 in amino acids: CASSREGGKETQYF. CDR3 nucleotide sequence: TGTGCCAGCAGCCGAGAGGGGGGGAAAGAGACCCAGTACTTC.

The gene calls are TRBV10-3 and TRBJ2-4, with 12 bases matching TRBD2. Germline values: CDR1 ENHRY, CDR2 SYGVKD. Germline trimming cut 3 bases from V and 12 bases from J; bases unmatched to any gene: 3. CDR3 length: 13 residues. The CDR3 region has the DNA TGTGCCATCAGTGAACTAGCGGGGGGCCCTCAGTACTTC. Amino acid sequence: CAISELAGGPQYF.

The rearrangement joins TRBV6-1 to TRBJ1-3, with TRBD1 as a possible D gene (5 bases). This CDR3 spans 17 amino acids. V lost 2 bases and J lost 0, with 14 bases in between. Looked up from germline, CDR1 is MNHNS and CDR2 is SASEGT. The CDR3 loop is CASSERGGWGSGNTIYF. In nucleotides, the CDR3 is TGTGCCAGCAGTGAACGGGGGGGATGGGGCTCTGGAAACACCATATATTTT.

The chain recombines TRBV11-2 with TRBJ1-2, with 8 nucleotides matching TRBD1. With 0 bases clipped from V and 6 bases from J, the junction kept 6 bases outside the gene matches. This CDR3 region has 15 residues. CDR1 is SGHAT, CDR2 FQNNGV, per germline. This CDR3 is CASSLDLPGGDGYTF. The CDR3 coding sequence is TGTGCCAGCAGCTTAGATCTCCCAGGGGGCGATGGCTACACCTTC.

The chain joins TRBV19 to TRBJ1-3, with TRBD1 matching 7 bases. The germline CDR1 and CDR2 sequences are LNHDA and SQIVND (reference sequence). V lost 10 bases, J lost 0 bases, and 9 bases stayed unmatched. The CDR3 covers 15 residues. The CDR3 DNA is TGTGCCAATAGAATCGACAGGGTCTCTGGAAACACCATATATTTT. It codes for CANRIDRVSGNTIYF.

This clone was seen a few times. The CDR3 is CASSVDLSYNEQFF. CDR3 coding DNA: TGTGCCAGCAGCGTCGACTTATCCTACAATGAGCAGTTCTTC. This chain joins TRBV9 and TRBJ2-1; no firm D call. The CDR3 loop spans 14 amino acids. In germline, CDR1 is SGDLS, CDR2 YYNGEE. Trimming cost V 2 bases and J 1 base, with 7 bases left between them.

This sequence joins TRBV5-4 and TRBJ2-3; 11 bases line up with TRBD1. From germline, CDR1 is SGHNT and CDR2 YYREEE (reference sequence). V dropped 4 bases and J dropped 5; count of bases not matched to a gene: 9. The CDR3 contains 16 residues. CDR3 residues: CASSTRDRGRQDTQYF. DNA for the CDR3: TGTGCCAGCAGCACCCGGGACAGGGGGAGGCAAGATACGCAGTATTTT.

The genes are TRBV7-2 and TRBJ2-2; maybe TRBD1 (6 bases). The V end was cut by 5 bases, the J end by 5 bases, with 18 bases between. This CDR3 comprises 16 residues. CDR1 SGHTA and CDR2 FQGNSA come from the germline V gene. CDR3 coding DNA: TGTGCCAGCAGCCCCGGGACATTTTTAGGAACCGGGGAGCTGTTTTTT. It specifies CASSPGTFLGTGELFF.

The rearrangement links TRBV29-1 to TRBJ1-4, with D perhaps TRBD1 (5 bases). CDR3 length: 12 amino acids. From germline, CDR1 is SQVTM and CDR2 ANQGSEA. The CDR3 sequence is CSGRGANEKLFF. The CDR3 nucleotides are TGCAGTGGCCGGGGGGCTAATGAAAAACTGTTTTTT.

This clone was recorded a few times. The rearrangement uses TRBV6-5 and TRBJ1-1; possibly TRBD1 for D (5 bases). This CDR3 has 12 residues. Trimming cost V 9 bases and J 6 bases, with 14 bases left between them. Germline CDR1 and CDR2: MNHEY and SVGAGI. The CDR3 protein is CASFDRISEAFF. The DNA of the CDR3 is TGTGCCAGTTTCGACAGAATATCTGAAGCTTTCTTT.

CDR3 sequence reads: CASSSSDRGASGNTIYF. The DNA of the CDR3 is TGTGCCAGCAGTTCCTCGGACAGGGGGGCCTCTGGAAACACCATATATTTT. The chain joins TRBV28 to TRBJ1-3, with TRBD1 identical over 10 bases. Germline V CDR1 and CDR2: MDHEN, SYDVKM. The length of the CDR3 is 17 residues. The V and J ends lost 4 bases and 0 bases, in that order; junction bases with no gene match: 6.

The chain joins TRBV6-5 to TRBJ2-7, with TRBD1 identical over 9 bases. The CDR3 has 12 amino acids. The ends lost 10 bases at V and 7 bases at J; junction bases unmatched: 8. Germline values: CDR1 MNHEY, CDR2 SVGAGI. CDR3 nucleotide sequence: TGTGCCACCCGGACAGGGGTGGGGGAGCAGTACTTC. This translates into CATRTGVGEQYF.

The table lists this clone with a count of one. J is TRBJ1-1 and V is TRBV19; D possibly corresponds to TRBD1 (6 bases). V lost 5 bases and J 2 bases, leaving 12 bases between the germline ends. Germline V lookup: CDR1 LNHDA, CDR2 SQIVND (reference sequence). This CDR3 has 14 residues. The CDR3 region has the DNA TGTGCCAGTAGTTGGACAGATGTTAACACTGAAGCTTTCTTT. Translation: CASSWTDVNTEAFF.

V gene TRBV27 combines with J gene TRBJ1-2; the D gene is possibly TRBD1 (6 bases). This CDR3 has 15 residues. Trimming stripped 5 bases from V and 4 bases from J, with 17 bases between. From germline, CDR1 is MNHEY and CDR2 SMNVEV (reference sequence). The CDR3 region is CASSPLPQGAYGYTF. CDR3 sequence (DNA): TGTGCCAGCAGTCCCCTCCCACAGGGAGCCTATGGCTACACCTTC.

V gene TRBV19 combines with J gene TRBJ2-7, with 7 bases matching TRBD1. In germline, CDR1 is LNHDA, CDR2 SQIVND (reference sequence). The CDR3 sequence is 17 residues long. V was clipped by 3 bases and J by 2 bases; unmatched bases: 13. The CDR3 here is CASSIAGGRGDTYEQYF. In DNA, the CDR3 is TGTGCCAGTAGTATCGCAGGGGGAAGAGGGGACACCTACGAGCAGTACTTC.

The CDR3 reads CASNSGGNTDTQYF. In DNA form, the CDR3 reads TGTGCCAGCAATAGCGGGGGGAACACAGATACGCAGTATTTT. The chain is built from TRBV6-5 and TRBJ2-3; 10 bases are a match to TRBD2. Losses at the gene ends were 7 bases for V and 2 bases for J; bases not matched to a gene: 3. This CDR3 has 14 amino acids. Germline-derived CDR1 and CDR2 are MNHEY and SVGAGI.

The chain is built from TRBV15 and TRBJ2-5; D remains ambiguous. The CDR3 has 13 amino acids. Trimming shortened V by 4 bases and J by 8 bases, and 14 bases separated the two germline ends. CDR1 and CDR2 (germline): LNHNV, YYDKDF (reference sequence). CDR3 amino acids: CATSTPRVGTQYF. CDR3 bases: TGTGCCACCAGCACCCCCCGGGTTGGAACCCAGTACTTC.

The chain is built from TRBV6-5 and TRBJ1-2; D uncertain. CDR3 length: 13 residues. CDR1 is MNHEY and CDR2 is SVGAGI in the germline V gene. Trimming took off 7 bases at V and 3 bases at J, with 12 bases between the two ends. The CDR3 DNA follows: TGTGCCAGCAAGTTCGGGGATTACTATGGCTACACCTTC. It is translated as CASKFGDYYGYTF.